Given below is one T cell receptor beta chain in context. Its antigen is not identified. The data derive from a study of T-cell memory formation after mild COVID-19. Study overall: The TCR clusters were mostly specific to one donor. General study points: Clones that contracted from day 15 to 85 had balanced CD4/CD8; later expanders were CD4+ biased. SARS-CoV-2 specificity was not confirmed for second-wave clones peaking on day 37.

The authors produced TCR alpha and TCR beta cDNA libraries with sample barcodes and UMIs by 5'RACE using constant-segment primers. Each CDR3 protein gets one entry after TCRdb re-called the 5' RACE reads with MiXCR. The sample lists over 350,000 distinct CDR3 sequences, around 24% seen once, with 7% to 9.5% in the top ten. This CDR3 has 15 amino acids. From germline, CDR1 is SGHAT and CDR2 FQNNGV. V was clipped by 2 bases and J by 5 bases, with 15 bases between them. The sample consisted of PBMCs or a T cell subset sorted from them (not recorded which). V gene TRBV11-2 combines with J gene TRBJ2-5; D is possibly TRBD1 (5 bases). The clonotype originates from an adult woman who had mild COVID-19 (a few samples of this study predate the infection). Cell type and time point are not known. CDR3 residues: CASSLIPGRAETQYF. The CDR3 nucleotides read TGTGCCAGCAGCTTAATACCAGGCAGGGCGGAGACCCAGTACTTC.